This T cell receptor beta chain was sequenced in a study of T cells in Graves' hyperthyroidism and ophthalmopathy. Study-wide points: Stable hyperthyroidism was separated from ophthalmopathy by a model based on 13 V-J features.

Uncontrolled infections, other autoimmune diseases, pregnancy or lactation led to exclusion of patients. Germline lookup yields CDR1 MNHEY and CDR2 SVGAGI. The CDR3 is 13 amino acids. V lost 2 bases, J lost 3 bases, and 8 bases lay in between. Amplified TCR beta CDR3 regions derived from RNA transcripts. RT-PCR in the first round (using the HTBI primer set) targeted the TCR CDR3. In TCRdb, the multiplex PCR reads were re-called with MiXCR into one record per CDR3 protein. The sample holds 200,000 to 250,000 distinct CDR3 sequences, roughly 15% seen once. This clonotype occurred many times. Its antigen is not identified.

The source material was blood. The receptor was derived from a man aged 45-60 years with Graves' hyperthyroidism. This chain connects TRBV6-5 to TRBJ2-7, with a weak D call TRBD1 (5 bases). The CDR3 bases are TGTGCCAGCAGTTACCGGCAGGGCTACGAGCAGTACTTC. Its protein product is CASSYRQGYEQYF.